This T cell receptor (beta chain) was captured in a study of T cells in Graves' hyperthyroidism and ophthalmopathy. Orbital computed tomography and thyroid ultrasound, together with serum TRAb and thyroxine and clinical symptoms, were used for diagnoses. From RNA transcripts, TCR beta CDR3 regions were amplified. TCR CDR3 underwent first-round RT-PCR with the HTBI primer set. TCRdb analysed the multiplex PCR reads with MiXCR anew, one entry per CDR3 protein. The sample records about 300,000 distinct CDR3 sequences, roughly a fifth being singletons. From germline, CDR1 is MNHNS and CDR2 SASEGT. The CDR3 has 14 residues. V was cut by 2 bases and J by 0 bases, with 5 bases left in between.

V is TRBV6-1 and J is TRBJ2-4; no reliable D call. This TCR came from a man aged 45-65 years with Graves' ophthalmopathy. Input material: blood. CDR3 region: CASSEQVAKNIQYF. The CDR3 DNA sequence: TGTGCCAGCAGTGAACAGGTAGCCAAAAACATTCAGTACTTC.